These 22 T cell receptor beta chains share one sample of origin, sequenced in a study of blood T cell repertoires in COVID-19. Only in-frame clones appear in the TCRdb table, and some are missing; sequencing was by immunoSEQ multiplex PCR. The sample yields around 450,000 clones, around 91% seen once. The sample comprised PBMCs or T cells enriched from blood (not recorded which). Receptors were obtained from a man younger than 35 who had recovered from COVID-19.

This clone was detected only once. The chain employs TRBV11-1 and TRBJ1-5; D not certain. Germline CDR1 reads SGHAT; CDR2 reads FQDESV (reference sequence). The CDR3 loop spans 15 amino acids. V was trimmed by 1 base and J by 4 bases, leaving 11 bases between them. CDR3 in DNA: TGTGCCAGCAGCTTAGGGGCAGGTCGAAATCAGCCCCAGCATTTT. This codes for CASSLGAGRNQPQHF.

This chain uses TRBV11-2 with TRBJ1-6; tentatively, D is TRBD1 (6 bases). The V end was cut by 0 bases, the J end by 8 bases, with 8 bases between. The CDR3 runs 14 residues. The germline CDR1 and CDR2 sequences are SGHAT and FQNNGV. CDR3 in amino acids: CASSLDPGDSPLHF. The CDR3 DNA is TGTGCCAGCAGCTTAGACCCAGGGGATTCACCCCTCCACTTT.

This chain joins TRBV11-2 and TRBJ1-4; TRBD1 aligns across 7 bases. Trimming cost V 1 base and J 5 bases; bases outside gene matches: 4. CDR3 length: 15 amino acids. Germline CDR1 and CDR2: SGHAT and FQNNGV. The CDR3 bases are TGTGCCAGCAGCTTAGGGGGACAGAAAAATGAAAAACTGTTTTTT. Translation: CASSLGGQKNEKLFF. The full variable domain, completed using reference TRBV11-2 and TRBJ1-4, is EAGVAQSPRYKIIEKRQSVAFWCNPISGHATLYWYQQILGQGPKLLIQFQNNGVVDDSQLPKDRFSAERLKGVDSTLKIQPAKLEDSAVYLCASSLGGQKNEKLFFGSGTQLSVL.

As DNA, the CDR3 is TGTGCCGGTTCCAGGGGTTGGAGTGAAAAACTGTTTTTT. Translation: CAGSRGWSEKLFF. V gene TRBV2 combines with J gene TRBJ1-4; D is possibly TRBD1 (6 bases). CDR3 length equals 13 residues. Germline V CDR1 and CDR2: SNHLY, FYNNEI. V gave up 11 bases and J gave up 7 bases, with 17 bases separating them.

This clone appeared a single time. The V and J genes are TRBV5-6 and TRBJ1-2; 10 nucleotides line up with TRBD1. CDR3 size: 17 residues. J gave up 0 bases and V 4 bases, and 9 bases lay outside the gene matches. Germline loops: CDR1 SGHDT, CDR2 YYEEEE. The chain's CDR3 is CASSTRDRGSSNYGYTF. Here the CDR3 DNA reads TGTGCCAGCAGCACCCGGGACAGGGGCTCTTCTAACTATGGCTACACCTTC.

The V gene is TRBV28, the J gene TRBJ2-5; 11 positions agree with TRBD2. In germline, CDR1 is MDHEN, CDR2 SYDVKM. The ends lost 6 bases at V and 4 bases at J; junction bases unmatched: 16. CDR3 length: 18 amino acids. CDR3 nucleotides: TGTGCCAGCAGCCTGACGAAGGGGGCTAGCGGGAGGTTAGAGACCCAGTACTTC. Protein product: CASSLTKGASGRLETQYF.

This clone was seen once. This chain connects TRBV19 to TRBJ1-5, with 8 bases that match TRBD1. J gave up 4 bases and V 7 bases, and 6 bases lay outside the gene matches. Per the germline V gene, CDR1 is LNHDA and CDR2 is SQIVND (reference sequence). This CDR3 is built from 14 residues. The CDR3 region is CASTPGQVNQPQHF. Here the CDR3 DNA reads TGTGCCAGTACCCCGGGACAGGTTAATCAGCCCCAGCATTTT.

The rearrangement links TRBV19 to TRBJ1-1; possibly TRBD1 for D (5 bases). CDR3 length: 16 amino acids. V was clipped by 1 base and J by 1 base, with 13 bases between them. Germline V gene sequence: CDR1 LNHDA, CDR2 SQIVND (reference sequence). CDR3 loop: CASSIAPDRPNTEAFF. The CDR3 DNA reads TGTGCCAGTAGTATAGCTCCCGACAGACCGAACACTGAAGCTTTCTTT.

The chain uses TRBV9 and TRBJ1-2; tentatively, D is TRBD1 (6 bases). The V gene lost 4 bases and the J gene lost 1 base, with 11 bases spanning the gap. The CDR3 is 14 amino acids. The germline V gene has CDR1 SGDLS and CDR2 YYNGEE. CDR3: CASSPRGHNYGYTF. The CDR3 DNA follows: TGTGCCAGCAGCCCCAGGGGACATAACTATGGCTACACCTTC. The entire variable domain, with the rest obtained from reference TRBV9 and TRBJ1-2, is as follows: DSGVTQTPKHLITATGQRVTLRCSPRSGDLSVYWYQQSLDQGLQFLIQYYNGEERAKGNILERFSAQQFPDLHSELNLSSLELGDSALYFCASSPRGHNYGYTFGSGTRLTVV.

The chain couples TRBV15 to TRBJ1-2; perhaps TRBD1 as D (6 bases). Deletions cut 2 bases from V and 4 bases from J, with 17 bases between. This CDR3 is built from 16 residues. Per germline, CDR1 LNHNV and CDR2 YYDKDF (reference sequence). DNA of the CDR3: TGTGCCACCAGCAGATCACGACAGGCCCGGGGCTATGGCTACACCTTC. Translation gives CATSRSRQARGYGYTF.

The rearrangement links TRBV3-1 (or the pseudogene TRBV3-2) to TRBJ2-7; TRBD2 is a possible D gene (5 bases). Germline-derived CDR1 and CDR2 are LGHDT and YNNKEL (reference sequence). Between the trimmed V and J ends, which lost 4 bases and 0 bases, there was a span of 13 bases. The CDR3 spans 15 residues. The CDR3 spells CASSPRRTSSYEQYF. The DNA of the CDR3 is TGTGCCAGCAGCCCCCGGAGGACGAGCTCCTACGAGCAGTACTTC.

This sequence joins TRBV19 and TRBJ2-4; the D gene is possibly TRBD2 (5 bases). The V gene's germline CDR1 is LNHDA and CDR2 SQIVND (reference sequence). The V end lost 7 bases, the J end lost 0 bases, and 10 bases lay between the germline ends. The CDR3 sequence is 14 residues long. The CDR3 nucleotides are TGTGCCAGTACGTCGAGGGTAGCCAAAAACATTCAGTACTTC. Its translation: CASTSRVAKNIQYF.

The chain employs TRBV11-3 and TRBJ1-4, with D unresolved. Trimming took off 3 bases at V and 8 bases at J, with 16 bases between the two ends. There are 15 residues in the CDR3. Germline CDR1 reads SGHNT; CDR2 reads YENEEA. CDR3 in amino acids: CASSFFSGGGEKLFF. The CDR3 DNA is TGTGCCAGCAGCTTTTTCTCCGGAGGAGGAGAAAAACTGTTTTTT.

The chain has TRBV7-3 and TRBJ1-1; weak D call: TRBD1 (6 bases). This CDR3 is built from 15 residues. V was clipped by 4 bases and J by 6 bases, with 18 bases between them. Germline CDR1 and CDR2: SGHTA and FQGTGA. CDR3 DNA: TGTGCCAGCAGCTGGAAACAGGGAAGTGAAGCTGAAGCTTTCTTT. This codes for CASSWKQGSEAEAFF.

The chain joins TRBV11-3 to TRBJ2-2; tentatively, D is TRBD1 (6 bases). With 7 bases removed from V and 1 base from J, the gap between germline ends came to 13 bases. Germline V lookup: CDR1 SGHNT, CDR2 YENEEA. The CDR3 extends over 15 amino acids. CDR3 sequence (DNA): TGTGCCAGCACCTCCAGGGGCATGAACACCGGGGAGCTGTTTTTT. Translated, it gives CASTSRGMNTGELFF.

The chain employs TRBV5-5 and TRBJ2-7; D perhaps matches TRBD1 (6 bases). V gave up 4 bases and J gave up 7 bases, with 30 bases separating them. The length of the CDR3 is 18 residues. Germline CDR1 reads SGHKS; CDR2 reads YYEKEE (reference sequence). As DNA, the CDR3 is TGTGCCAGCAGCACCCCTTCCCCGGGGACCCTCCAGGGGAGTGAGCAGTACTTC. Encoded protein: CASSTPSPGTLQGSEQYF.

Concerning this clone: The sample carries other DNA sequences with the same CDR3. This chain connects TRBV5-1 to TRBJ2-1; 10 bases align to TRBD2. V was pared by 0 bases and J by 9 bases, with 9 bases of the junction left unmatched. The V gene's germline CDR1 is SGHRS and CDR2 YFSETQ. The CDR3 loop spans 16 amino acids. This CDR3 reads CASSLEAGGSSSEQFF. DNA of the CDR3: TGCGCCAGCAGCTTGGAAGCGGGAGGGTCCTCCTCTGAGCAGTTCTTC.

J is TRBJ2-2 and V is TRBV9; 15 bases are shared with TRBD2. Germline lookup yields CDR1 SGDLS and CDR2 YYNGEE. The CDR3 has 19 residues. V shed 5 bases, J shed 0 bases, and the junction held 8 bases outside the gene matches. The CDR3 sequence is CASSKGGTSGRPNTGELFF. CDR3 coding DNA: TGTGCCAGCAGTAAGGGGGGGACTAGCGGGAGGCCGAACACCGGGGAGCTGTTTTTT. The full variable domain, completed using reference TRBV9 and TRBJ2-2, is DSGVTQTPKHLITATGQRVTLRCSPRSGDLSVYWYQQSLDQGLQFLIQYYNGEERAKGNILERFSAQQFPDLHSELNLSSLELGDSALYFCASSKGGTSGRPNTGELFFGEGSRLTVL.

CDR3 sequence: CASSGQGTGYEQYF. In DNA, the CDR3 is TGTGCCAGCAGTGGACAGGGGACGGGATACGAGCAGTACTTC. The V gene is TRBV2, the J gene TRBJ2-7; 8 bases line up with TRBD1. Trimming at V came to 4 bases and at J to 4 bases, leaving 6 bases not matched to a gene. Germline V CDR1 and CDR2: SNHLY, FYNNEI. The CDR3 sequence is 14 residues long.

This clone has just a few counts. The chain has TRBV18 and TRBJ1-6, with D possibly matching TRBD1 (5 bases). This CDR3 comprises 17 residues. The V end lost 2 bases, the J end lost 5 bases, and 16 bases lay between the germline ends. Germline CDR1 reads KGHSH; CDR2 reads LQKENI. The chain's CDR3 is CASSPFGRGVDNSPLHF. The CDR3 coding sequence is TGTGCCAGCTCACCATTTGGGAGGGGTGTTGATAATTCACCCCTCCACTTT.

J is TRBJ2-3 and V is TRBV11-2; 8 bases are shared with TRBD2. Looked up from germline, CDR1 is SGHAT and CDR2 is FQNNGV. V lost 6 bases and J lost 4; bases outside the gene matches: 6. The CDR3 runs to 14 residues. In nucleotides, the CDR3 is TGTGCCAGCAGGCCAGGACTAGCCGCAGATACGCAGTATTTT. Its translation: CASRPGLAADTQYF.

This CDR3 is CASSLFGRGQGNEKLFF. The CDR3 DNA is TGCGCCAGCAGCTTATTCGGGAGGGGACAGGGCAATGAAAAACTGTTTTTT. J is TRBJ1-4 and V is TRBV5-1; 9 bases are a match to TRBD1. This CDR3 spans 17 amino acids. Germline trimming cut 2 bases from V and 5 bases from J; bases unmatched to any gene: 10. Germline V gene data show CDR1 as SGHRS and CDR2 as YFSETQ.